This T cell receptor beta chain is from a study of T cell clones after liver transplantation. Study details: In this trial, immunosuppression withdrawal was attempted within 2 years of liver transplant. Three of the eight recipients were HCV-positive; the rest had non-autoimmune, non-viral transplant indications.

For this clone: Its antigen is unknown.

Method: immunoSEQ multiplex PCR; TCRdb's copy keeps in-frame clones and lacks some. The sample holds 45,000 to 55,000 clones, around 84% seen once. Unstimulated PBMCs were sorted into CD3+CD4+ and CD3+CD8+ populations. Regarding the study as a whole: Post-transplant, graft-donor-reactive CD4 TCRbeta sequences in blood dropped significantly in most of the 8 subjects.

The ends lost 0 bases at V and 6 bases at J; junction bases unmatched: 8. Per the germline V gene, CDR1 is SGHTA and CDR2 is FQGTGA. The CDR3 runs 18 residues. The source of this sequence is a human donor who received a liver transplant. The material sequenced was CD4+ T cells from blood, taken before liver transplant. The rearrangement uses TRBV7-3 and TRBJ2-1; 13 bases are a match to TRBD2. CDR3 region: CASSLTPVGLAGTNEQFF. As DNA, the CDR3 is TGTGCCAGCAGCTTAACCCCCGTGGGACTAGCGGGGACCAATGAGCAGTTCTTC.